Listed below are T cell receptor beta chains from one sample, sequenced in a study of T cells in Graves' hyperthyroidism and ophthalmopathy. TCRdb itself ran the multiplex PCR reads through MiXCR, one entry per CDR3 protein. The sample has a few hundred thousand distinct CDR3 sequences, 46% seen once. Sequenced material: peripheral blood or thyroid tissue (not recorded which). These receptors all stem from an adult woman with Graves' disease, either hyperthyroidism or ophthalmopathy (not recorded which). Each CDR3 is given with its conserved first and last residue. Each record gives: D gene, clone size, J gene, V gene, CDR3 DNA, CDR3 protein. A D gene is named only where the DNA matches it firmly. For some rows the clone size is stated as once, few or many, or as a class when expanded; others skip it.

.,.,TRBJ2-7,TRBV7-9,TGTGCCAGCAGCGACAGTAACCGCCAGGCCGAGCAGTACTTC,CASSDSNRQAEQYF
.,.,TRBJ2-7,TRBV7-9,TGTGCCAGCACAGCGTGGACAGCCTACGAGCAGTACTTC,CASTAWTAYEQYF
TRBD1,.,TRBJ1-1,TRBV11-1,TGTGCCAGCAGCCCAGGGGGGGTGTCGTGGTTGTACACTGAAGCTTTCTTT,CASSPGGVSWLYTEAFF
.,.,TRBJ2-2,TRBV10-3,TGTGCCATCAACGCCGGGACAGGGGAGCTGTTTTTT,CAINAGTGELFF
.,.,TRBJ2-2,TRBV7-3,TGTGCCAGCAGCTTACACCCGTCCGGGGAGCTGTTTTTT,CASSLHPSGELFF
.,few,TRBJ1-2,TRBV10-3,TGTGCCATCAGTCAGGACTCGGACGATGGCTACACCTTC,CAISQDSDDGYTF
.,.,TRBJ2-2,TRBV2,TGTGCCAGCAGTGGGACAGACACCGGGGAGCTGCTTTTT,CASSGTDTGELLF
.,many,TRBJ1-1,TRBV28,TGTGCCAGCAGGGCGCAAACAGAGAACACTGAAGCTTTCTTT,CASRAQTENTEAFF
.,many,TRBJ2-5,TRBV7-2,TGTGCCAGCAGCTTAAGTGCGGGACCGCAAGAGACCCAGTACTTC,CASSLSAGPQETQYF
.,.,TRBJ2-5,TRBV29-1,TGCAGCGTTGAAGTTTCCTCGTCGGAGACCCAGTACTTC,CSVEVSSSETQYF
.,.,TRBJ1-5,TRBV25-1,TGTGCCAGCAGTGAGCCCGGCTGGCATGGTCAGCCCCAGCATTTT,CASSEPGWHGQPQHF
.,.,TRBJ1-1,TRBV10-3,TGTGCCATCAGTGAGCTGTGGGGGACGGAAGCTTTCTTT,CAISELWGTEAFF
TRBD2,many,TRBJ2-7,TRBV7-2,TGTGCCAGCAGCTTACATACGCGGGGGGGCGAGCAGTACTTC,CASSLHTRGGEQYF
.,.,TRBJ1-1,TRBV24-1,TGTGCCACCAGTGATGGGGACATGTTGAACACTGAAGCTTTCTTT,CATSDGDMLNTEAFF
.,few,TRBJ2-7,TRBV20-1,TGCAGTGCTAGAGTTGGAGGACAGTCTTCCGAGCAGTACTTC,CSARVGGQSSEQYF
.,many,TRBJ1-2,TRBV11-2,TGTGCCAGCAGACCTGGTATGGGGCGGTATAGCTATGGCTACACCTTC,CASRPGMGRYSYGYTF
TRBD1,.,TRBJ1-6,TRBV20-1,TGCAGTGCTACCGGGACAGGGGCTTCACCCCTCCACTTT,CSATGTGASPLHF
TRBD1,.,TRBJ1-2,TRBV20-1,TGCAGTGCAACCGCCACAGGGGGTGCCTATGGCTACACCTTC,CSATATGGAYGYTF
.,.,TRBJ1-5,TRBV27,TGTGCCAGCAGTTTTTCCCGGGACACCTATCAGCCCCAGCATTTT,CASSFSRDTYQPQHF
.,.,TRBJ2-5,TRBV2,TGTGCCAGCACCGAAGAGGGGAGATCACTAGAGACCCAGTACTTC,CASTEEGRSLETQYF
.,.,TRBJ1-2,TRBV24-1,TGTGCCACCAGTGACTCCCGGAGAGCAACCTTTGGGTATGGCTACACCTTC,CATSDSRRATFGYGYTF
.,.,TRBJ1-4,TRBV7-7,TGTGCTAGCAGCTCCGGGGCAGGAGTAGATGAAAAACTGTTTTTT,CASSSGAGVDEKLFF
.,few,TRBJ1-3,TRBV20-1,TGCAGTGCTAGAGACGCCAGGGACCACACCATATATTTT,CSARDARDHTIYF
.,.,TRBJ2-5,TRBV2,TGTGCCAGCAGTGACGGGATCGCTGCCCGCCATCCGTACTTC,CASSDGIAARHPYF
TRBD1,.,TRBJ1-2,TRBV20-1,TGCAGTGTGGACAGGGGCGCCTATGGCTACACCTTC,CSVDRGAYGYTF
.,many,TRBJ1-2,TRBV20-1,TGCAGTGCTAGTGACCCCTTTGGTGGGTCCTATGGCTACACCTTC,CSASDPFGGSYGYTF
.,many,TRBJ1-6,TRBV29-1,TGCAGCGTTGAGGCGGGTCCTGGTTCACCCCTCCACTTT,CSVEAGPGSPLHF
.,.,TRBJ2-5,TRBV4-2,TGTGCCAGCAGCACAACACGGCGGGCTGTGGAGACCCAGTACTTC,CASSTTRRAVETQYF
.,.,TRBJ2-7,TRBV7-2,TGTGCCAGCAGCCTTCGCGACAGGACGAGCTACGAGCAGTACTTC,CASSLRDRTSYEQYF
.,.,TRBJ1-4,TRBV24-1,TGTGCCACCGCCCGGACAGCCCGAACTAATGAAAAACTGTTTTTT,CATARTARTNEKLFF
.,few,TRBJ1-2,TRBV9,TGTGCCAGCAGCGTAGATGGACAGCGGAATGGCTACACCTTC,CASSVDGQRNGYTF
TRBD1,few,TRBJ1-2,TRBV6-2/TRBV6-3,TGTGCCAGCAGTCGGGATCGGACAGGGGACGATGGCCACACCTTC,CASSRDRTGDDGHTF
.,few,TRBJ1-2,TRBV14,TGTGCCAGCAGCCAGGGAGCCAACTATGGCTACACCTTC,CASSQGANYGYTF
.,.,TRBJ2-7,TRBV5-1,TGCGCCAGCAGCTTGGAATCCCTCGAGGACGAGCAGTACTTC,CASSLESLEDEQYF
.,many,TRBJ2-2,TRBV24-1,TGTGCCACCAGTGACCCCCGATTTACCGGGGAGCTGTTTTTT,CATSDPRFTGELFF
TRBD1,few,TRBJ1-2,TRBV10-2,TGCGCCAGCAGAAGCCTTGGGGCAGGGGGCAACTATGGCTACACCTTC,CASRSLGAGGNYGYTF
TRBD1,.,TRBJ1-4,TRBV5-6,TGTGCCAGCAGCATCGGGACAGCCGAAAAACTGTTTTTT,CASSIGTAEKLFF
.,few,TRBJ2-7,TRBV6-5,TGTGCCAGCAGTTACTCTGACAGGTACTACGAGCAGTACTTC,CASSYSDRYYEQYF
TRBD1,.,TRBJ1-6,TRBV6-5,TGTGCCATCAGGGGGGCAGTGAATTCACCCCTCCACTTT,CAIRGAVNSPLHF
.,.,TRBJ2-6,TRBV29-1,TGCAGCGTTGAAAGGGAAGACTCTGGGGCCAACGTCCTGACTTTC,CSVEREDSGANVLTF
TRBD2,many,TRBJ2-5,TRBV7-8,TGTGCCAGCAGCACCGCCGGGACTAGCGGGAGCAAGTACTTC,CASSTAGTSGSKYF
TRBD1,.,TRBJ2-6,TRBV20-1,TGCAGTGCTGAGGGGGCGGAATCTTACGGGGCCAACGTCCTGACTTTC,CSAEGAESYGANVLTF
.,many,TRBJ2-7,TRBV6-5,TGTGCCAGCAGTTACTCCCCCATCGGGGTCGACGAGCAGTACTTC,CASSYSPIGVDEQYF
TRBD1,many,TRBJ1-1,TRBV20-1,TGCAGTGCCCAGGAAGGGGGCTCGAACACTGAAGCTTTCTTT,CSAQEGGSNTEAFF
.,many,TRBJ1-5,TRBV6-1,TGTGCCAGCAGATCGTATGAAAATCAGCCCCAGCATTTT,CASRSYENQPQHF
TRBD1,.,TRBJ2-7,TRBV5-4,TGTGCCAGCAGCAACTTCGGGACAGGGAGTTACGAGCAGTACTTC,CASSNFGTGSYEQYF
.,many,TRBJ2-2,TRBV12-3/TRBV12-4,TGTGCCAGCAGTATCACCACCGGGGAGCTGTTTTTT,CASSITTGELFF
.,.,TRBJ1-1,TRBV7-2,TGTGCCAGCAGGCCCTTTGGAGTCACTGAAGCTTTCTTT,CASRPFGVTEAFF
TRBD1,.,TRBJ1-2,TRBV15,TGTGCCACCAGCCCCTGGGACAGCGAGAATGGCTACACCTTC,CATSPWDSENGYTF